The 20 T cell receptor beta chains presented below share a single source sample, sequenced in a study of T cells in Graves' hyperthyroidism and ophthalmopathy. Amplification targeted TCR beta CDR3 regions from RNA transcripts. The study used the HTBI primer set for a first-round RT-PCR of the TCR CDR3. TCRdb redid the calling of the multiplex PCR reads with MiXCR, one entry per CDR3 protein. The sample records hundreds of thousands of distinct CDR3 sequences, around 14% being singletons. Sequences were obtained from blood. The receptor source for this set is a woman aged 18-29 years with Graves' hyperthyroidism.

This clonotype was seen at least ten times. The rearrangement joins TRBV14 to TRBJ2-5, with D perhaps given as TRBD1 or TRBD2 (6 bases each). V lost 2 bases, J lost 1 base, and 8 bases lay in between. Germline CDR1 reads SGHDN; CDR2 reads FVKESK. This CDR3 is built from 14 residues. CDR3 bases: TGTGCCAGCAGCCAAACGGGGGCCCAAGAGACCCAGTACTTC. Protein: CASSQTGAQETQYF.

This clonotype was recorded many times. The chain uses TRBV16 and TRBJ1-2; 8 bases align to TRBD1. Germline assignment: CDR1 KGHSY and CDR2 FQNENV. J gave up 6 bases and V 0 bases, and 3 bases lay outside the gene matches. The CDR3 has 14 amino acids. The CDR3 sequence is CASSQSTGGHGYTF. The CDR3 region has the DNA TGTGCCAGCAGCCAATCTACAGGGGGGCATGGCTACACCTTC.

The chain has TRBV11-2 and TRBJ2-1; the match to TRBD2 covers 16 bases. Trimming at V came to 6 bases and at J to 5 bases, leaving 7 bases not matched to a gene. CDR1 and CDR2 (germline): SGHAT, FQNNGV. There are 17 residues in the CDR3. As DNA, the CDR3 is TGTGCCAGCAGAACGAGGGGGACTAGCGGGAGGGACAATGAGCAGTTCTTC. Protein sequence: CASRTRGTSGRDNEQFF.

At least ten counts were recorded for this clonotype. The chain joins TRBV5-5 to TRBJ1-1, with 7 bases lining up with TRBD1. V trimming: 4 bases; J trimming: 7 bases; junction bases outside the gene matches: 10. The CDR3 is 14 amino acids. In germline, CDR1 is SGHKS, CDR2 YYEKEE (reference sequence). The CDR3: CASSPPDRDDEAFF. The CDR3 coding sequence is TGTGCCAGCAGCCCTCCCGACAGGGACGATGAAGCTTTCTTT.

This clonotype showed up just a few times. Possible read error: a much larger clone is one base away. V and J are TRBV3-1 and TRBJ2-7; D uncertain. The CDR3 contains 12 residues. Germline values: CDR1 LGHDT, CDR2 YNNKEL (reference sequence). The CDR3 DNA reads TGTACCAGCAGCCATGCGGATTACGAGCAGTACTTC. Translated: CTSSHADYEQYF.

This chain joins TRBV9 and TRBJ2-3, with D maybe TRBD1 (6 bases). The germline V and J ends were trimmed by 3 bases and 6 bases, with 17 bases remaining between them. CDR1 SGDLS and CDR2 YYNGEE come from the germline V gene. This CDR3 is 15 amino acids long. The CDR3 DNA is TGTGCCAGCAGCGCAGGGGCATTCGGCATGGATACGCAGTATTTT. It yields the protein CASSAGAFGMDTQYF.

This clonotype was found many times. This sequence joins TRBV28 and TRBJ1-2; D ambiguous. Between the trimmed V and J ends, which lost 8 bases and 2 bases, there was a span of 3 bases. The CDR3 spans 10 residues. The V gene's germline CDR1 is MDHEN and CDR2 SYDVKM. Here the CDR3 reads CASYNYGYTF. Written as DNA, the CDR3 is TGTGCCAGCTACAACTATGGCTACACCTTC.

CDR3 loop: CASSPTLAASYEQYF. Written as DNA, the CDR3 is TGTGCCAGCAGCCCCACCTTAGCGGCCTCCTACGAGCAGTACTTC. The chain carries TRBV6-1 and TRBJ2-7; tentative D call: TRBD2 (6 bases). This CDR3 comprises 15 residues. V was clipped by 6 bases and J by 0 bases, with 15 bases between them. The germline V gene encodes CDR1 MNHNS and CDR2 SASEGT.

This clonotype occurred many times. V usage is TRBV20-1 and J usage is TRBJ2-1, with D possibly being TRBD1 (6 bases). V was clipped by 2 bases and J by 7 bases, with 12 bases between them. The CDR3 contains 13 residues. CDR1 and CDR2 from the germline V gene are DFQATT and SNEGSKA (reference sequence). The DNA of the CDR3 is TGCAGTGCTAGAATACTAAGGGGGAATGAGCAGTTCTTC. Protein sequence: CSARILRGNEQFF.

This clonotype was counted between two and nine times. The CDR3 here is CASSLGLGPDTQYF. The CDR3 bases are TGTGCCAGCTCTCTGGGACTGGGGCCAGATACGCAGTATTTT. This rearrangement joins TRBV18 to TRBJ2-3, with a tentative D call TRBD2 (6 bases). This CDR3 spans 14 amino acids. V was clipped by 6 bases and J by 4 bases, with 14 bases between them. CDR1 KGHSH and CDR2 LQKENI come from the germline V gene.

This clonotype has at least ten counts. The J gene is TRBJ2-7, the V gene TRBV11-1, with 10 positions matching TRBD1. The CDR3 contains 15 residues. The V and J ends lost 3 bases and 7 bases, in that order; junction bases with no gene match: 9. Germline V CDR1 and CDR2: SGHAT, FQDESV (reference sequence). Here the CDR3 reads CASSLEGDRGMEQYF. The CDR3 coding sequence is TGTGCCAGCAGCTTGGAGGGGGACAGGGGCATGGAGCAGTACTTC.

This clonotype was observed many times. The chain uses TRBV28 and TRBJ2-3; D unclear. Trimming removed 1 base from V and 2 bases from J, with 7 bases in between. The germline gives CDR1 MDHEN, CDR2 SYDVKM. The CDR3 sequence is 14 residues long. The CDR3 region has the DNA TGTGCCAGCAGTTTATCATCCCACACAGATACGCAGTATTTT. Residues: CASSLSSHTDTQYF.

This clonotype was counted at least ten times. The chain recombines TRBV27 with TRBJ1-2, with D possibly matching TRBD1 (5 bases). The germline V and J ends were trimmed by 2 bases and 3 bases, with 16 bases remaining between them. The CDR3 runs 16 residues. Germline V gene data show CDR1 as MNHEY and CDR2 as SMNVEV (reference sequence). The CDR3 loop reads CASSLMGTGRYYGYTF. CDR3 DNA sequence: TGTGCCAGCAGTTTAATGGGGACGGGGCGGTACTATGGCTACACCTTC.

A remark on this clonotype: Since a much larger clone is just one base distant, this may be a read error. V is TRBV2 and J is TRBJ2-7; 8 nucleotides align to TRBD1. The junction had 3 bases not matched to a gene; V was cut back by 3 bases and J by 5 bases. Germline CDR1 and CDR2: SNHLY and FYNNEI. This CDR3 spans 13 amino acids. The CDR3 coding sequence is TGTGCCAGCAGTGACAGGGGGCTGGACGAGCAGTACTTC. It specifies CASSDRGLDEQYF.

This clonotype has at least ten counts. V usage is TRBV3-1 and J usage is TRBJ1-2; D possibly corresponds to TRBD1 (5 bases). This CDR3 has 14 amino acids. Between the trimmed V and J ends, which lost 4 bases and 8 bases, there was a span of 17 bases. Germline V gene lookup returns CDR1 LGHDT and CDR2 YNNKEL (reference sequence). The CDR3 sequence: CASSPPGGAQGYTF. For the CDR3, the DNA is TGTGCCAGCAGCCCCCCGGGTGGGGCCCAAGGCTACACCTTC.

This clonotype was counted a few times. The gene calls are TRBV9 and TRBJ1-4; D possibly corresponds to TRBD1 (6 bases). The V gene's germline CDR1 is SGDLS and CDR2 YYNGEE. Trimming pared 4 bases from V and 7 bases from J, leaving 20 bases between. The CDR3 runs 16 residues. The CDR3 region is CASSPREGGAGEKLFF. The CDR3, as DNA: TGTGCCAGCAGCCCCAGAGAGGGGGGGGCAGGTGAAAAACTGTTTTTT.

This clonotype has ten or more counts. The V and J genes are TRBV5-1 and TRBJ1-5; D ambiguous. Germline V CDR1 and CDR2: SGHRS, YFSETQ. The CDR3 is 19 residues long. The V and J ends lost 4 bases and 0 bases respectively, with 23 bases between them. CDR3 loop: CASSRPTDGNSNSNQPQHF. The DNA for the CDR3 is TGCGCCAGCAGCCGACCCACCGACGGAAACTCTAATAGCAATCAGCCCCAGCATTTT.

This clonotype was picked up one time. Since a much larger clone is just one base distant, this may be a read error. This rearrangement joins TRBV11-1 to TRBJ1-2; no clear D gene. V gave up 1 base and J gave up 9 bases, with 18 bases separating them. This CDR3 is built from 15 residues. CDR1 and CDR2 from the germline V gene are SGHAT and FQDESV (reference sequence). The CDR3 coding sequence is TGTGCCAGCAGCTTAGGCTCCCCAGGAATTTATAGCTACACCTTC. Amino acids: CASSLGSPGIYSYTF.

This clonotype was counted ten times or more. The junction departs from the called germline gene at one end, perhaps through a read error. The chain has TRBV27 and TRBJ1-5; D gene uncertain. Germline V gene sequence: CDR1 MNHEY, CDR2 SMNVEV (reference sequence). The CDR3 extends over 13 amino acids. CDR3: CASSLWGNQPQHF. DNA for the CDR3: TGTGCCAGCAGCTTATGGGGTAACCAGCCCCAGCATTTT.

Of note for this clonotype: Since a much larger clone is just one base distant, this may be a read error. The chain employs TRBV28 and TRBJ2-3; no clear D. V was clipped by 7 bases and J by 6 bases, with 11 bases between them. This CDR3 has 12 residues. Germline V gives CDR1 MDHEN, CDR2 SYDVKM. CDR3 sequence (DNA): TGTGCCAGCAATAGCATCGCGGATACGCAGTATTTT. Translating gives CASNSIADTQYF. The whole variable domain, remainder taken from reference TRBV28 and TRBJ2-3, is DVKVTQSSRYLVKRTGEKVFLECVQDMDHENMFWYRQDPGLGLRLIYFSYDVKMKEKGDIPEGYSVSREKKERFSLILESASTNQTSMYLCASNSIADTQYFGPGTRLTVL.